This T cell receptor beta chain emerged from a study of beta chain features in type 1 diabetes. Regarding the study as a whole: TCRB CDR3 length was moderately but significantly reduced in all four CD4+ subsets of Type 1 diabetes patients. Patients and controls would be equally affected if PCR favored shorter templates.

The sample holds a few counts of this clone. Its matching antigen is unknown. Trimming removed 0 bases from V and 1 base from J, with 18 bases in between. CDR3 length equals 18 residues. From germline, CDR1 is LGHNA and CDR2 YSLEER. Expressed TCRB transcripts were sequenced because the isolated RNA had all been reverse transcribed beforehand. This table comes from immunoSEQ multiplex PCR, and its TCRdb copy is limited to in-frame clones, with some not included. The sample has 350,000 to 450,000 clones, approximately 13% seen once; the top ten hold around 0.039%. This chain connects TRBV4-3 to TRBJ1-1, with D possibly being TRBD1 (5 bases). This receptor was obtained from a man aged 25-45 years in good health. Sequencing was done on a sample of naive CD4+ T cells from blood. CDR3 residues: CASSQDLRGAGTNTEAFF. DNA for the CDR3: TGCGCCAGCAGCCAAGATCTCCGAGGGGCAGGGACGAACACTGAAGCTTTCTTT.